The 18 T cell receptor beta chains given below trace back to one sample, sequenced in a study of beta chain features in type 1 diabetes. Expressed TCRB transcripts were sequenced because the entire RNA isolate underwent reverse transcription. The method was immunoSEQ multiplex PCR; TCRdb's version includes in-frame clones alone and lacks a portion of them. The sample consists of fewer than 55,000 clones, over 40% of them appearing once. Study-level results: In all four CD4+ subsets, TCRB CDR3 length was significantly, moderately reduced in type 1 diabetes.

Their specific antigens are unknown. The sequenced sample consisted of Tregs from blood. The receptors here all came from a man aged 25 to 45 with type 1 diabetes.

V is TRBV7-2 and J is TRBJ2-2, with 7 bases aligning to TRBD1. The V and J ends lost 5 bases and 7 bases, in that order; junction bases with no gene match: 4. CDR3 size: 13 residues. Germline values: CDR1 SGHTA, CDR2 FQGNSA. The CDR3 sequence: CASSGRTGGELFF. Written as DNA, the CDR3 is TGTGCCAGCAGCGGACGGACAGGCGGGGAGCTGTTTTTT.

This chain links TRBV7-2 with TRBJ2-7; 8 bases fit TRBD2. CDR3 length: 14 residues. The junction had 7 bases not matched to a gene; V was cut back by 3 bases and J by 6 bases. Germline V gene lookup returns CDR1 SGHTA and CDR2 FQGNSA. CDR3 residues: CASSFQAGAPEQYF. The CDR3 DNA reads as TGTGCCAGCAGCTTTCAAGCGGGAGCCCCCGAGCAGTACTTC.

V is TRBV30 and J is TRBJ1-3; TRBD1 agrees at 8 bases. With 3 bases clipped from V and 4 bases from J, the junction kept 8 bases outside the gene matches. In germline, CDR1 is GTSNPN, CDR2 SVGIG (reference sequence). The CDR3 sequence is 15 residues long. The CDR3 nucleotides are TGTGCCTGGAGCGGGGGACAGGCAATGGGAAACACCATATATTTT. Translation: CAWSGGQAMGNTIYF.

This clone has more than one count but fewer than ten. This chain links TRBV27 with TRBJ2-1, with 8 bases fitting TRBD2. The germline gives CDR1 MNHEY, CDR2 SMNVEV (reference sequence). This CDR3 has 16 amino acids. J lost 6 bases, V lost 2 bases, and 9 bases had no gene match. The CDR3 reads CASSLPSGSPRNEQFF. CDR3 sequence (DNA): TGTGCCAGCAGTTTACCGAGCGGGAGCCCTCGCAATGAGCAGTTCTTC.

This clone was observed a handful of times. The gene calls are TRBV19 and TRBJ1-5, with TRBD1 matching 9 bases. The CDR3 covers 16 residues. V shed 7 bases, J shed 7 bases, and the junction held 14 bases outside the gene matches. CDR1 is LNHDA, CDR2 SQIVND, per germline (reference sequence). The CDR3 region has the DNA TGTGCCAGTACCCTAAGGGGGGGGACAGGGATCCAGCCCCAGCATTTT. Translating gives CASTLRGGTGIQPQHF.

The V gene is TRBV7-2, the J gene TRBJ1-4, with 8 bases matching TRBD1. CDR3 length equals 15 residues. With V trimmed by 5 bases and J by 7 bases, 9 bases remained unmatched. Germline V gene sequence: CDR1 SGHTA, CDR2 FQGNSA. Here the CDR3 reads CASSPRPGGREKLFF. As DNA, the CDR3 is TGTGCCAGCAGCCCCCGCCCAGGGGGCCGTGAAAAACTGTTTTTT.

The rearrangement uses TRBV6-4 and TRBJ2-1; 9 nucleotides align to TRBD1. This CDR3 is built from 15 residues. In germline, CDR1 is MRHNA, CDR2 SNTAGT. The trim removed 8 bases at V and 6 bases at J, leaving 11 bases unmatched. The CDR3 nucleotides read TGTGCCAGCCCTAGAACAGGGGGCTCTCGCAATGAGCAGTTCTTC. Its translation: CASPRTGGSRNEQFF.

The CDR3, as DNA: TGCGCCAGCAGCTCCGGCGGGGCGGGCCCCACAGATACGCAGTATTTT. It codes for CASSSGGAGPTDTQYF. The chain couples TRBV5-1 to TRBJ2-3; TRBD2 is a possible D gene (6 bases). The CDR3 is 16 amino acids. Germline values: CDR1 SGHRS, CDR2 YFSETQ. The V end lost 3 bases, the J end lost 2 bases, and 16 bases lay between the germline ends.

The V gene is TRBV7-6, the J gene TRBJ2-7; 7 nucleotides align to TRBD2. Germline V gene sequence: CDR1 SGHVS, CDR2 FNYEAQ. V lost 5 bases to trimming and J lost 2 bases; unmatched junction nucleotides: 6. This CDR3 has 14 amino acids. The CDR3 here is CASSRWAGAYEQYF. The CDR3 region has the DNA TGTGCCAGCAGCCGTTGGGCGGGGGCCTACGAGCAGTACTTC. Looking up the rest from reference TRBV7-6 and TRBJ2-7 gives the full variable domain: GAGVSQSPRYKVTKRGQDVALRCDPISGHVSLYWYRQALGQGPEFLTYFNYEAQQDKSGLPNDRFSAERPEGSISTLTIQRTEQRDSAMYRCASSRWAGAYEQYFGPGTRLTVT.

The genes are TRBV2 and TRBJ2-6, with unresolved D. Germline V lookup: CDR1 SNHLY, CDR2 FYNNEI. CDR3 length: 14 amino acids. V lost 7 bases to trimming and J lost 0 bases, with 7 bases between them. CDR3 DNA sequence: TGTGCCAGCACCCCGCGCTCTGGGGCCAACGTCCTGACTTTC. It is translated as CASTPRSGANVLTF.

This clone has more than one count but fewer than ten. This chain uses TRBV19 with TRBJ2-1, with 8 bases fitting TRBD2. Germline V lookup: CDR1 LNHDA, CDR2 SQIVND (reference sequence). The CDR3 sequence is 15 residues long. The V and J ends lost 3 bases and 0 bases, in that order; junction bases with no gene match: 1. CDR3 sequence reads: CASSMGLVSYNEQFF. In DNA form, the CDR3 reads TGTGCCAGTAGTATGGGACTAGTCTCCTACAATGAGCAGTTCTTC.

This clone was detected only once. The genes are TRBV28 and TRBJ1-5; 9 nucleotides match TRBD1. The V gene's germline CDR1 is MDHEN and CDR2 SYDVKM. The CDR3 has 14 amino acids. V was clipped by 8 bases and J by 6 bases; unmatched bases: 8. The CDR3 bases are TGTGCCAGCTCAGACAGGGGGTCGGGTCAGCCCCAGCATTTT. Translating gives CASSDRGSGQPQHF. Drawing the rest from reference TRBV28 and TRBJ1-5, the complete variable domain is DVKVTQSSRYLVKRTGEKVFLECVQDMDHENMFWYRQDPGLGLRLIYFSYDVKMKEKGDIPEGYSVSREKKERFSLILESASTNQTSMYLCASSDRGSGQPQHFGDGTRLSIL.

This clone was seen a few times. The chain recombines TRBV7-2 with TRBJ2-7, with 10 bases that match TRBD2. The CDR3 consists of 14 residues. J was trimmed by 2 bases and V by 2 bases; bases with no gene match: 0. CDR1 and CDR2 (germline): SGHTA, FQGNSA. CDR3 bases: TGTGCCAGCAGCTTACTAGCGGGGGCCTACGAGCAGTACTTC. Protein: CASSLLAGAYEQYF.

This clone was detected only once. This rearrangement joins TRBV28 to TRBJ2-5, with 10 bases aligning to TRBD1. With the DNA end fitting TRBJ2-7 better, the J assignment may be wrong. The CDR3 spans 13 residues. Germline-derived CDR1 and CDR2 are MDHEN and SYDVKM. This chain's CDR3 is CASTGQGNYEQYF. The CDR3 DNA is TGTGCCAGCACGGGACAGGGGAACTACGAGCAGTACTTC.

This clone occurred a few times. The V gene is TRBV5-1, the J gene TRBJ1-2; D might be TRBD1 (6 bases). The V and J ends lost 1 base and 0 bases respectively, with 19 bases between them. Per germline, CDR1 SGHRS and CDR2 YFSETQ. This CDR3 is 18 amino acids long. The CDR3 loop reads CASSLYPKTGEANYGYTF. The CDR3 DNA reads TGCGCCAGCAGCTTGTATCCGAAGACAGGTGAAGCTAACTATGGCTACACCTTC.

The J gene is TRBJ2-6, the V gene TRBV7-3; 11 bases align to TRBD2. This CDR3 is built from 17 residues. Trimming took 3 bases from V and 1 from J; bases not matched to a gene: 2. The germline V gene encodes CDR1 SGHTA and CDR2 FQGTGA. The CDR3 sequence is CASSFLAGGSGANVLTF. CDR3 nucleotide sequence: TGTGCCAGCAGCTTCCTAGCGGGAGGTTCTGGGGCCAACGTCCTGACTTTC.

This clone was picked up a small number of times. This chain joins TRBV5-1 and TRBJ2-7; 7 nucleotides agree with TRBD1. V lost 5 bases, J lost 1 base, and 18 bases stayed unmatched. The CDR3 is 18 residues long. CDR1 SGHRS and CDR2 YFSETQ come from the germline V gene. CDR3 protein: CASSQPSLTRGYSYEQYF. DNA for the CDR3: TGCGCCAGCAGTCAACCCAGCCTAACCAGGGGGTATTCCTACGAGCAGTACTTC.

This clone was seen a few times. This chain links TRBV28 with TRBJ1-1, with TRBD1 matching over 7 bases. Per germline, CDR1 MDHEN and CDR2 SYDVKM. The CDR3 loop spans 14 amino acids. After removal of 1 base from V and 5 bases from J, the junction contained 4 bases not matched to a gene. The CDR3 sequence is CASSLSQGRTEAFF. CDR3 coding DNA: TGTGCCAGCAGTTTATCACAGGGGAGGACTGAAGCTTTCTTT.